Listed below are T cell receptor beta chains from one sample, sequenced in a study of cytomegalovirus exposure and HLA in healthy donors. Sequencing was performed with immunoSEQ multiplex PCR; in TCRdb, only in-frame clones are kept and a portion is missing. The sample carries 98,000 or so clones, around 10% recorded once. Sequenced material: PBMCs. The receptors were sampled from a man aged 35 to 55 in good health and CMV-seropositive. Both conserved end residues are part of each CDR3. D genes are given only for firm matches. Only part of the rows carry a size: once, few, many, or a class if the clone is expanded.

- - TRBJ1-1 TRBV19 CASIQTGMGGWTEAFF TGTGCCAGTATTCAGACAGGAATGGGAGGGTGGACTGAAGCTTTCTTT
few - TRBJ1-1 TRBV14 CASSQSSGPEAFF TGTGCCAGCAGCCAAAGTTCAGGTCCTGAAGCTTTCTTT
- TRBD2 TRBJ2-1 TRBV13 CASSALEDSSGGMDEQFF TGTGCCAGCAGCGCCCTCGAAGACTCTAGCGGGGGTATGGATGAGCAGTTCTTC
- TRBD1 TRBJ2-1 TRBV25-1 CASSGGTGMKYGNEQFF TGTGCCAGCAGTGGGGGGACAGGTATGAAGTACGGCAATGAGCAGTTCTTC
- TRBD2 TRBJ2-3 TRBV6-5 CASSGRGVTDTQYF TGTGCCAGTAGCGGGAGAGGGGTCACAGATACGCAGTATTTT
- - TRBJ2-1 TRBV7-2 CASSLVEGRYNEQFF TGTGCCAGCAGCTTAGTGGAGGGCCGCTACAATGAGCAGTTCTTC
- - TRBJ2-5 TRBV5-6 CASSFLEGVGETQYF TGTGCCAGCAGCTTCTTAGAGGGAGTAGGGGAGACCCAGTACTTC
few - TRBJ2-1 TRBV5-5 CASSSRVVVRILEQFF TGTGCCAGCAGCTCCCGGGTAGTAGTACGAATACTTGAGCAGTTCTTC
few - TRBJ2-7 TRBV14 CASSHGSYEQYF TGTGCCAGCAGCCACGGCTCCTACGAGCAGTACTTC
- - TRBJ2-3 TRBV7-9 CASSLGGGADTQYF TGTGCCAGCAGCTTAGGAGGAGGGGCGGATACGCAGTATTTT
few - TRBJ1-2 TRBV29-1 CSVAVRGGYTF TGCAGCGTTGCGGTCCGAGGCGGCTACACCTTC
many TRBD1 TRBJ2-2 TRBV6-5 CASRRQGNTGELFF TGTGCCAGCAGGAGACAGGGGAATACCGGGGAGCTGTTTTTT
few TRBD2 TRBJ2-5 TRBV4-3 CASSPGLAGGETQYF TGCGCCAGCAGCCCCGGACTAGCGGGAGGAGAGACCCAGTACTTC
- TRBD1 TRBJ1-1 TRBV7-9 CASNARTGGNTEAFF TGTGCCAGCAACGCCCGGACAGGAGGGAACACTGAAGCTTTCTTT
once - TRBJ2-3 TRBV27 CASSLRGDTQYF TGTGCCAGCAGCCTCCGGGGAGATACGCAGTATTTT
few - TRBJ2-1 TRBV4-3 CASSQEASSYNEQFF TGCGCCAGCAGCCAAGAGGCTAGCTCCTACAATGAGCAGTTCTTC
few TRBD1 TRBJ2-5 TRBV5-6 CASSTGQVGETQYF TGTGCCAGCAGCACCGGACAGGTCGGGGAGACCCAGTACTTC
few TRBD1 TRBJ1-5 TRBV19 CASSIQGDNQPQHF TGTGCCAGTAGTATACAGGGGGACAATCAGCCCCAGCATTTT
- TRBD1 TRBJ1-5 TRBV5-1 CASSLDGPGGEPQHF TGCGCCAGCAGCTTGGACGGGCCAGGGGGTGAGCCCCAGCATTTT
- TRBD2 TRBJ2-3 TRBV13 CASSFPTSGSTRYTQYF TGTGCCAGCAGCTTCCCGACTAGCGGGAGTACCAGGTATACGCAGTATTTT
- - TRBJ2-1 TRBV28 CASSPLESNEQFF TGTGCCAGCAGTCCCCTGGAGAGCAATGAGCAGTTCTTC
- - TRBJ1-5 TRBV7-9 CASSETYSNQPQHF TGTGCCAGCAGCGAGACATATAGCAATCAGCCCCAGCATTTT
- TRBD2 TRBJ2-5 TRBV11-2 CASSSSASGETQYF TGTGCCAGCAGCTCCTCGGCTAGCGGAGAGACCCAGTACTTC
few TRBD2 TRBJ2-5 TRBV13 CASSLAAGGRGETQYF TGTGCCAGCAGCTTAGCGGCGGGAGGAAGAGGGGAGACCCAGTACTTC
few TRBD2 TRBJ2-7 TRBV7-9 CASSLGTSGHPSYEQYF TGTGCCAGCAGCTTAGGGACTAGCGGCCACCCCTCCTACGAGCAGTACTTC
few TRBD1 TRBJ2-3 TRBV7-6 CASSLIRQGSIDTQYF TGTGCCAGCAGCTTAATCAGACAGGGGAGCATTGATACGCAGTATTTT
once - TRBJ2-7 TRBV28 CACSLHRAPYEQYF TGTGCCTGCTCACTCCACAGGGCACCCTACGAGCAGTACTTC
few TRBD2 TRBJ2-3 TRBV13 CASSSAGLAGTDTQYF TGTGCCAGCAGCTCCGCCGGGCTAGCGGGCACAGATACGCAGTATTTT
few - TRBJ2-1 TRBV14 CASSQDWRDNEQFF TGTGCCAGCAGCCAAGATTGGAGGGACAATGAGCAGTTCTTC
- - TRBJ1-5 TRBV14 CASSQGGNQPQHF TGTGCCAGCAGCCAGGGAGGCAATCAGCCCCAGCATTTT
- TRBD2 TRBJ2-7 TRBV14 CASSDGTSGLYEQYF TGTGCCAGCAGCGATGGGACTAGCGGGCTCTACGAGCAGTACTTC
few - TRBJ2-1 TRBV7-8 CASSLSPDNEQFF TGTGCCAGCAGCCTCAGTCCTGACAATGAGCAGTTCTTC
- TRBD2 TRBJ2-3 TRBV7-9 CAPGGIAGPDTQYF TGTGCCCCGGGGGGCATAGCGGGACCAGATACGCAGTATTTT
few - TRBJ1-4 TRBV6-1 CASSDGGRLSEKLFF TGTGCCAGCAGTGATGGGGGCCGGCTTTCTGAAAAACTGTTTTTT
few TRBD1 TRBJ1-2 TRBV19 CASSPGTGTFSYYGYTF TGTGCCAGTAGTCCCGGGACAGGGACGTTCTCGTACTATGGCTACACCTTC
- - TRBJ1-1 TRBV5-4 CASSLVDSLRTEAFF TGTGCCAGCAGCTTGGTCGACTCCTTAAGGACTGAAGCTTTCTTT
few - TRBJ1-2 TRBV19 CASSMGQDYGYTF TGTGCCAGTAGTATGGGCCAGGACTATGGCTACACCTTC
few - TRBJ2-4 TRBV5-1 CASSPEGVRNIQYF TGCGCCAGCAGCCCCGAGGGGGTGAGGAACATTCAGTACTTC
- TRBD1 TRBJ2-5 TRBV28 CASSVPGQGQETQYF TGTGCCAGCAGCGTACCGGGACAGGGGCAAGAGACCCAGTACTTC
few - TRBJ2-5 TRBV5-4 CASARFQETQYF TGTGCCTCGGCGCGGTTTCAAGAGACCCAGTACTTC
few TRBD2 TRBJ2-3 TRBV5-1 CASSLGTSGPDTQYF TGCGCCAGCAGCTTGGGGACTAGCGGGCCAGATACGCAGTATTTT
few - TRBJ2-3 TRBV4-2 CASSQDPSALSTDTQYF TGTGCCAGCAGCCAAGATCCTAGCGCGCTTAGCACAGATACGCAGTATTTT
few - TRBJ2-1 TRBV5-1 CASSLKAGNNEQFF TGCGCCAGCAGCTTGAAGGCGGGCAACAATGAGCAGTTCTTC
- - TRBJ2-7 TRBV4-3 CASSQDRTDPHGEQYF TGCGCCAGCAGCCAAGATCGTACAGACCCGCATGGCGAGCAGTACTTC
- TRBD2 TRBJ2-3 TRBV7-7 CASSLGLAGGGKDTQYF TGTGCTAGCAGCCTCGGACTAGCGGGAGGGGGTAAGGATACGCAGTATTTT
- TRBD1 TRBJ1-2 TRBV6-5 CASSPDRALGYTF TGTGCCAGCAGTCCAGACAGGGCCCTCGGCTACACCTTC
few - TRBJ2-7 TRBV19 CASTADRTSSYEQYF TGTGCCAGTACCGCGGACAGAACTAGCTCCTACGAGCAGTACTTC
few - TRBJ1-2 TRBV28 CAITSGGGALPYYGYTF TGTGCCATCACTAGTGGGGGGGGCGCCCTCCCCTATTATGGCTACACCTTC
few - TRBJ2-7 TRBV11-1 CASSLPAQGIGEQYF TGTGCCAGCAGCCTCCCCGCCCAGGGAATTGGCGAGCAGTACTTC
- - TRBJ1-5 TRBV5-6 CASSLEGAGQPQHF TGTGCCAGCAGCTTGGAAGGGGCGGGACAGCCCCAGCATTTT
few - TRBJ1-5 TRBV4-1 CASRTVRGSEPQHF TGCGCCAGCAGGACAGTGCGGGGGAGTGAGCCCCAGCATTTT